The 8 T cell receptor beta chains below come from one sample, sequenced in a study of patients and donors after allogeneic stem cell transplantation. TCRdb reanalysed the RT-PCR reads using MiXCR and keeps one entry per CDR3 protein. The data contain about a million distinct CDR3 sequences, more than 15% of them singletons. Sequenced input: blood, either unsorted or a sorted T cell fraction (not recorded which). The receptors stem from a human donor who was either an allogeneic HSCT recipient or a stem cell or donor lymphocyte infusion donor (not recorded which). It is not recorded whose cells these are; they may come from a transplant donor.

This clonotype was recorded a few times. This CDR3 is CASSVGLRQGTSSGNTIYF. CDR3 nucleotide sequence: TGTGCCAGCAGCGTCGGACTTAGACAGGGAACCTCCTCTGGAAACACCATATATTTT. The genes are TRBV9 and TRBJ1-3, with 7 positions matching TRBD1. The germline gives CDR1 SGDLS, CDR2 YYNGEE. The trim removed 2 bases at V and 0 bases at J, leaving 14 bases unmatched. This CDR3 region has 19 residues.

This clonotype was counted only a few times. The genes are TRBV6-1 and TRBJ1-5; the D gene is possibly TRBD1 (6 bases). The CDR3 loop spans 16 amino acids. The V end was cut by 6 bases, the J end by 2 bases, with 17 bases between. The germline V gene has CDR1 MNHNS and CDR2 SASEGT. The DNA for the CDR3 is TGTGCCAGCAGCCCCAGGACAGCCTTGGGCAATCAGCCCCAGCATTTT. Translated: CASSPRTALGNQPQHF.

The chain combines TRBV27 with TRBJ1-2; TRBD1 agrees at 7 bases. With 5 bases clipped from V and 2 bases from J, the junction kept 8 bases outside the gene matches. Germline lookup yields CDR1 MNHEY and CDR2 SMNVEV (reference sequence). CDR3 size: 15 residues. CDR3 DNA sequence: TGTGCCAGCAGTCCAAGGGGGCGGGCCAACTATGGCTACACCTTC. Translating gives CASSPRGRANYGYTF.

The gene calls are TRBV5-1 and TRBJ2-5; maybe TRBD2 (5 bases). Germline values: CDR1 SGHRS, CDR2 YFSETQ. The CDR3 runs to 13 residues. The V end was cut by 1 base, the J end by 3 bases, with 7 bases between. Here the CDR3 DNA reads TGCGCCAGCAGCTTGCAAGCGGAAGAGACCCAGTACTTC. Its protein is CASSLQAEETQYF.

The rearrangement joins TRBV11-3 to TRBJ2-5; TRBD2 is a possible D gene (6 bases). Per germline, CDR1 SGHNT and CDR2 YENEEA. V was pared by 4 bases and J by 2 bases, with 14 bases between. The CDR3 is made up of 15 amino acids. The CDR3 DNA reads as TGTGCCAGCAGCTCGGGACTCAAGATACAAGAGACCCAGTACTTC. Protein product: CASSSGLKIQETQYF.

This rearrangement joins TRBV7-2 to TRBJ1-2, with D perhaps TRBD1 (6 bases). Between the trimmed V and J ends, which lost 3 bases and 5 bases, there was a span of 10 bases. CDR3 length: 13 amino acids. Germline loops: CDR1 SGHTA, CDR2 FQGNSA. CDR3: CASSFQGTYGYTF. The CDR3 bases are TGTGCCAGCAGCTTCCAGGGGACGTATGGCTACACCTTC.

The sample holds a few counts of this clonotype. The CDR3 here is CASSSLDRAASTDTQYF. CDR3 DNA: TGTGCCAGCAGCTCTTTGGACAGGGCGGCCAGCACAGATACGCAGTATTTT. This chain connects TRBV7-8 to TRBJ2-3, with TRBD1 matching 8 bases. Germline trimming cut 4 bases from V and 0 bases from J; bases unmatched to any gene: 9. The CDR3 is 17 amino acids. Germline CDR1 reads SGHVS; CDR2 reads FQNEAQ.

In DNA form, the CDR3 reads TGTGCCACCAGTGATTTCGGGGCTAGCGGGGGCTATGAGCAGTTCTTC. Translated: CATSDFGASGGYEQFF. The rearrangement uses TRBV24-1 and TRBJ2-1; 10 bases are a match to TRBD2. CDR1 and CDR2 from the germline V gene are KGHDR and SFDVKD. The CDR3 totals 16 residues. With 1 base clipped from V and 8 bases from J, the junction kept 7 bases outside the gene matches.